This entry describes one T cell receptor beta chain. What it binds is not known. CDR1 and CDR2 from the germline V gene are SNHLY and FYNNEI. Trimming stripped 3 bases from V and 6 bases from J, with 12 bases between. There are 14 residues in the CDR3. Libraries were prepared by immunoSEQ multiplex PCR; TCRdb keeps only in-frame clonotypes and omits some of them. The table has roughly 270,000 clones, more than 70% seen once; the top ten hold about 3.6%. The entry originates in a study of Ad26.COV2.S vaccination and SARS-CoV-2 variants. Study findings and constraints: Assessments of TCR breadth and depth may have underestimated the total T cell responses.

Described treatment: around 19 received Ad26.COV2.S at low or high dose, single or two shots; roughly five received placebo; per-sample allocation not given. The study sampled participants on day 63 after the first vaccine or placebo injection. Sequenced material: peripheral blood, taken in a trial of Ad26.COV2.S vaccine versus placebo. This TCR was sampled from a person between 18 and 60 years old who received the Ad26.COV2.S COVID-19 vaccine or a placebo. V gene TRBV2 combines with J gene TRBJ1-5; D unresolved. This chain's CDR3 is CASSDPSWGQPQHF. CDR3 nucleotide sequence: TGTGCCAGCAGTGATCCCTCGTGGGGTCAGCCCCAGCATTTT.